Sequencing of this T cell receptor (beta chain) was carried out in a study of shared clonotypes between healthy human individuals. V shed 2 bases and J shed 7 bases, with 9 bases lying between them. This CDR3 is built from 14 residues. Germline V gene data show CDR1 as MRHNA and CDR2 as SNTAGT. Profiling relied on immunoSEQ multiplex PCR, and the TCRdb table lists in-frame clones only, not all of them. The sample lists under 550,000 clones; about 95% were seen once. Sequenced material: naive CD4+ T cells sorted from blood. As for subset: CD45RA+ positively selected. This chain joins TRBV6-4 and TRBJ1-6, with D hard to call. The clonotype comes from a young woman in good health. For the CDR3, the DNA is TGTGCCAGCAGTGACGAGTCCCTGAATTCACCCCTCCACTTT. This encodes CASSDESLNSPLHF.